Listed here are 20 T cell receptor beta chains from one sample, sequenced in a study of T cell responses to AZD1222 COVID-19 vaccine. Some clones are missing from TCRdb's copy, which holds only in-frame ones; the method was immunoSEQ multiplex PCR. Here the sample spans about 180,000 clones, over 85% being singletons. Sequences were derived from peripheral blood, sampled on day 0 of AZD1222 vaccination. The receptors stem from an adult in good health.

The CDR3 DNA is TGCGCCAGCAGCTTGCCCGGGGCTGTTGAAGCTTTCTTT. Translation gives CASSLPGAVEAFF. J is TRBJ1-1 and V is TRBV5-1, with TRBD1 as a possible D gene (5 bases). This CDR3 has 13 amino acids. Looked up from germline, CDR1 is SGHRS and CDR2 is YFSETQ. Trimming took 1 base from V and 7 from J, leaving 11 bases between them.

The chain is built from TRBV11-2 and TRBJ1-2; no clear D gene. The germline V and J ends were trimmed by 0 bases and 8 bases, with 7 bases remaining between them. The CDR3 length is 12 residues. CDR1 is SGHAT, CDR2 FQNNGV, per germline. CDR3: CASSLEEGGYTF. The CDR3 DNA reads as TGTGCCAGCAGCTTAGAGGAGGGCGGCTACACCTTC.

The chain employs TRBV29-1 and TRBJ1-1, with unresolved D. The CDR3 length is 13 residues. V lost 6 bases and J lost 1, with 12 bases in between. Germline V lookup: CDR1 SQVTM, CDR2 ANQGSEA. CDR3 sequence: CSVRRAGNTEAFF. DNA of the CDR3: TGCAGCGTCAGGCGGGCAGGGAACACTGAAGCTTTCTTT.

The chain employs TRBV11-3 and TRBJ2-3, with TRBD1 matching over 11 bases. CDR3 length: 16 residues. With 3 bases clipped from V and 1 base from J, the junction kept 3 bases outside the gene matches. Germline V lookup: CDR1 SGHNT, CDR2 YENEEA. CDR3 coding DNA: TGTGCCAGCAGCTTGGGACAGGGGGGAGGCACAGATACGCAGTATTTT. Amino acid sequence: CASSLGQGGGTDTQYF.

This clone was seen a few times. This rearrangement joins TRBV2 to TRBJ1-1; D ambiguous. This CDR3 contains 12 residues. Trimming shortened V by 1 base and J by 11 bases, and 11 bases separated the two germline ends. CDR1 is SNHLY, CDR2 FYNNEI, per germline. The CDR3 DNA sequence: TGTGCCAGCAGTGAAGGGTTGCCCGGGGCTTTCTTT. Protein product: CASSEGLPGAFF.

The rearrangement joins TRBV4-1 to TRBJ1-1; 9 bases align to TRBD1. V was pared by 4 bases and J by 1 base, with 4 bases of the junction left unmatched. The CDR3 is made up of 15 amino acids. From germline, CDR1 is MGHRA and CDR2 YSYEKL. The CDR3 bases are TGCGCCAGCAGCCCGGGGGACAGGGCGAACACTGAAGCTTTCTTT. It yields the protein CASSPGDRANTEAFF.

Only one count was recorded for this clone. The chain employs TRBV11-2 and TRBJ2-7; D ambiguous. Between the trimmed V and J ends, which lost 0 bases and 1 base, there was a span of 13 bases. Germline CDR1 and CDR2: SGHAT and FQNNGV. The CDR3 consists of 16 residues. CDR3 DNA sequence: TGTGCCAGCAGCTTAGATCGGCCGACACATTCCTACGAGCAGTACTTC. This sequence encodes CASSLDRPTHSYEQYF.

The rearrangement links TRBV19 to TRBJ1-2; 9 bases are shared with TRBD1. Germline CDR1 and CDR2: LNHDA and SQIVND (reference sequence). This CDR3 comprises 16 residues. V lost 5 bases and J lost 7; bases outside the gene matches: 14. In nucleotides, the CDR3 is TGTGCCAGTAGTCCCACAGACAGGGGGTATGGATCTGGCTACACCTTC. As protein: CASSPTDRGYGSGYTF.

The V and J genes are TRBV13 and TRBJ2-1, with 8 bases that match TRBD2. V gave up 3 bases and J gave up 9 bases; unmatched junction bases: 16. CDR1 and CDR2 from the germline V gene are PRHDT and FYEKMQ (reference sequence). CDR3 size: 17 residues. The chain's CDR3 is CASSLEYGAGEGGEQFF. The CDR3 DNA reads as TGTGCCAGCAGCTTGGAGTATGGAGCGGGAGAAGGGGGTGAGCAGTTCTTC.

The gene calls are TRBV6-1 and TRBJ1-3; the match to TRBD1 covers 8 bases. This CDR3 spans 16 amino acids. J was trimmed by 4 bases and V by 2 bases; bases with no gene match: 7. Germline V gene data show CDR1 as MNHNS and CDR2 as SASEGT. The CDR3 DNA follows: TGTGCCAGCAGTGAAAGGGACAGGAGCTACGGAAACACCATATATTTT. This gives the protein CASSERDRSYGNTIYF.

V and J are TRBV27 and TRBJ2-3, with D possibly matching TRBD2 (6 bases). CDR1 is MNHEY, CDR2 SMNVEV, per germline (reference sequence). The V end lost 5 bases, the J end lost 2 bases, and 11 bases lay between the germline ends. The CDR3 length is 14 residues. This chain's CDR3 is CASSLGRPTDTQYF. CDR3 coding DNA: TGTGCCAGCAGTCTCGGGAGACCCACAGATACGCAGTATTTT.

The rearrangement uses TRBV19 and TRBJ1-2, with a weak D call TRBD1 (5 bases). The germline V gene has CDR1 LNHDA and CDR2 SQIVND (reference sequence). Trimming shortened V by 6 bases and J by 4 bases, and 18 bases separated the two germline ends. This CDR3 spans 15 amino acids. In DNA form, the CDR3 reads TGTGCCAGTAGATCCTTTGGGGCTGACAGCTATGGCTACACCTTC. Protein sequence: CASRSFGADSYGYTF.

Here the CDR3 DNA reads TGCGCCAGCAGGCCCGGACAGGGAGGACCTGGTCAGCCCCAGCATTTT. Translation: CASRPGQGGPGQPQHF. The chain is built from TRBV5-1 and TRBJ1-5; 8 bases map to TRBD1. CDR3 length: 16 amino acids. CDR1 is SGHRS and CDR2 is YFSETQ in the germline V gene. The junction had 13 bases not matched to a gene; V was cut back by 5 bases and J by 6 bases.

The rearrangement uses TRBV6-5 and TRBJ1-3; TRBD1 is a possible D gene (6 bases). Germline V gene lookup returns CDR1 MNHEY and CDR2 SVGAGI. V was cut by 7 bases and J by 1 base, with 8 bases left in between. The CDR3 contains 13 residues. The CDR3 sequence: CASIRGSGNTIYF. The CDR3 region has the DNA TGTGCCAGCATCAGGGGATCTGGAAACACCATATATTTT.

Comment on this clone: Other DNA sequences within the sample encode an identical CDR3. V gene TRBV5-6 combines with J gene TRBJ2-3; no reliable D call. This CDR3 contains 16 residues. V lost 1 base to trimming and J lost 0 bases, with 12 bases between them. Per germline, CDR1 SGHDT and CDR2 YYEEEE. The CDR3 loop reads CASSLSRSPSTDTQYF. The DNA for the CDR3 is TGTGCCAGCAGCTTGTCCAGGTCCCCTAGCACAGATACGCAGTATTTT.

The CDR3 protein is CSVRTEQEFF. The CDR3 bases are TGCAGCGTTCGGACGGAGCAGGAGTTCTTC. This chain uses TRBV29-1 with TRBJ2-1; D remains ambiguous. CDR3 length equals 10 residues. Germline CDR1 is SQVTM and CDR2 is ANQGSEA. V was cut by 5 bases and J by 14 bases, with 13 bases left in between.

The CDR3 sequence: CASRDPGEHF. The CDR3 bases are TGTGCCAGCAGGGACCCGGGAGAGCATTTT. The chain carries TRBV6-5 and TRBJ1-5, with D uncertain. Per germline, CDR1 MNHEY and CDR2 SVGAGI. The CDR3 has 10 amino acids. Trimming took 6 bases from V and 14 from J, leaving 11 bases between them.

The J gene is TRBJ2-2, the V gene TRBV5-1; the match to TRBD1 covers 10 bases. This CDR3 has 14 amino acids. Germline-derived CDR1 and CDR2 are SGHRS and YFSETQ. V lost 5 bases to trimming and J lost 7 bases; unmatched junction nucleotides: 5. Here the CDR3 DNA reads TGCGCCAGCAGTGGACAGGGGGTCGTCGGGGAGCTGTTTTTT. It codes for CASSGQGVVGELFF. Combining the CDR3 with reference TRBV5-1 and TRBJ2-2 gives the whole variable domain KAGVTQTPRYLIKTRGQQVTLSCSPISGHRSVSWYQQTPGQGLQFLFEYFSETQRNKGNFPGRFSGRQFSNSRSEMNVSTLELGDSALYLCASSGQGVVGELFFGEGSRLTVL.

This clone was seen ten or more times. The chain employs TRBV15 and TRBJ2-3; D is perhaps TRBD1 or TRBD2 (5 bases each). Germline loops: CDR1 LNHNV, CDR2 YYDKDF (reference sequence). The length of the CDR3 is 16 residues. V was clipped by 5 bases and J by 2 bases, with 17 bases between them. The DNA of the CDR3 is TGTGCCACCAGCCGGAGCAGGCAGGGAGACACAGATACGCAGTATTTT. It specifies CATSRSRQGDTDTQYF.

The rearrangement links TRBV19 to TRBJ2-3; 10 bases align to TRBD1. The V and J ends lost 6 bases and 1 base, in that order; junction bases with no gene match: 1. The CDR3 extends over 14 amino acids. Germline CDR1 LNHDA, CDR2 SQIVND (reference sequence). CDR3 residues: CASRGTGGTDTQYF. The CDR3 nucleotides are TGTGCCAGTAGGGGGACAGGGGGCACAGATACGCAGTATTTT.